These 15 T cell receptor beta chains were all obtained from the same sample, sequenced in a study of CD8 T cells in Susac syndrome. RNA totalling about 0.45 to 1 ug underwent reverse transcription with random hexamers. In TCRdb, the immunoSEQ multiplex PCR reads were re-called with MiXCR into one record per CDR3 protein. Of approximately 150,000 distinct CDR3 sequences listed, approximately 93% are singletons. Sequencing used CD4+ T cells from PBMCs. The receptors derive from a human donor in good health.

The chain has TRBV29-1 and TRBJ1-1; D gene unclear. This CDR3 has 13 residues. Per germline, CDR1 SQVTM and CDR2 ANQGSEA. V was clipped by 3 bases and J by 0 bases, with 8 bases between them. DNA for the CDR3: TGCAGCGTTGAGCGGGGAGTGAACACTGAAGCTTTCTTT. Translating gives CSVERGVNTEAFF.

The J gene is TRBJ2-6, the V gene TRBV5-1; D is undetermined. This CDR3 comprises 16 residues. V lost 4 bases, J lost 0 bases, and 11 bases lay in between. From germline, CDR1 is SGHRS and CDR2 YFSETQ. The CDR3 is CASSPAAVSGANVLTF. CDR3 DNA sequence: TGCGCCAGCAGCCCTGCGGCTGTCTCTGGGGCCAACGTCCTGACTTTC. The entire variable domain, with the rest obtained from reference TRBV5-1 and TRBJ2-6, is as follows: KAGVTQTPRYLIKTRGQQVTLSCSPISGHRSVSWYQQTPGQGLQFLFEYFSETQRNKGNFPGRFSGRQFSNSRSEMNVSTLELGDSALYLCASSPAAVSGANVLTFGAGSRLTVL.

The rearrangement uses TRBV7-8 and TRBJ1-2; 7 bases match TRBD1. Trimming took 6 bases from V and 8 from J; bases not matched to a gene: 9. The CDR3 loop spans 13 amino acids. The germline V gene encodes CDR1 SGHVS and CDR2 FQNEAQ. As DNA, the CDR3 is TGTGCCAGCAGGGCCGACAGGGTGGGGGGCTACACCTTC. This gives the protein CASRADRVGGYTF.

V and J are TRBV12-3 or TRBV12-4 and TRBJ2-3; 12 bases are shared with TRBD2. The CDR3 extends over 14 amino acids. Unmatched junction bases numbered 1, after V lost 3 bases and J lost 6 bases. CDR3 sequence (DNA): TGTGCCAGCAGTTTCGGGACTAGCGGGGATACGCAGTATTTT. Amino acids: CASSFGTSGDTQYF.

This clonotype was seen a handful of times. The CDR3 coding sequence is TGCGCCAGCAGCCCGGCAGCGGGAGACACCGGGGAGCTGTTTTTT. Amino acids: CASSPAAGDTGELFF. V is TRBV5-1 and J is TRBJ2-2; 8 positions match TRBD2. The junction had 5 bases not matched to a gene; V was cut back by 4 bases and J by 3 bases. The CDR3 runs 15 residues. Germline-derived CDR1 and CDR2 are SGHRS and YFSETQ.

The CDR3: CASSPTGAVGTDTQYF. CDR3 bases: TGTGCCAGCAGCCCAACTGGAGCGGTTGGTACAGATACGCAGTATTTT. This rearrangement joins TRBV14 to TRBJ2-3, with D perhaps TRBD2 (5 bases). The length of the CDR3 is 16 residues. The V gene's germline CDR1 is SGHDN and CDR2 FVKESK. V was cut by 4 bases and J by 3 bases, with 17 bases left in between.

V is TRBV20-1 and J is TRBJ2-7; D unclear. The CDR3 has 12 residues. The V gene lost 4 bases and the J gene lost 2 bases, with 9 bases spanning the gap. Germline CDR1 DFQATT, CDR2 SNEGSKA (reference sequence). The CDR3 sequence is CSATDRPYEQYF. The DNA for the CDR3 is TGCAGTGCTACGGATCGGCCCTACGAGCAGTACTTC.

The J gene is TRBJ2-7, the V gene TRBV20-1, with D uncertain. The length of the CDR3 is 12 residues. Germline CDR1 and CDR2: DFQATT and SNEGSKA (reference sequence). The germline V and J ends were trimmed by 1 base and 6 bases, with 10 bases remaining between them. CDR3 protein: CSARAQKGEQYF. The CDR3 DNA reads TGCAGTGCTAGAGCCCAGAAGGGCGAGCAGTACTTC.

The V and J genes are TRBV18 and TRBJ1-1; the D gene is possibly TRBD1 (6 bases). V lost 3 bases and J 4 bases, leaving 15 bases between the germline ends. The germline V gene has CDR1 KGHSH and CDR2 LQKENI. CDR3 length: 15 amino acids. CDR3 loop: CASSPPGTWGTEAFF. The CDR3 nucleotides read TGTGCCAGCTCACCCCCCGGGACATGGGGCACTGAAGCTTTCTTT.

In its sample, this clonotype was seen once. The V gene is TRBV18, the J gene TRBJ1-2, with no clear D. CDR1 KGHSH and CDR2 LQKENI come from the germline V gene. The germline V and J ends were trimmed by 4 bases and 2 bases, with 11 bases remaining between them. CDR3 size: 14 residues. CDR3 coding DNA: TGTGCCAGCTCACAGGGCCCGGCGAACTATGGCTACACCTTC. Translation: CASSQGPANYGYTF.

The chain has TRBV5-1 and TRBJ1-2, with TRBD1 matching 10 bases. CDR3 length equals 14 residues. The germline gives CDR1 SGHRS, CDR2 YFSETQ. The ends lost 4 bases at V and 6 bases at J; junction bases unmatched: 6. The CDR3 sequence: CASSPGQGIDGYTF. In nucleotides, the CDR3 is TGCGCCAGCAGCCCGGGACAGGGGATCGATGGCTACACCTTC.

The chain uses TRBV5-1 and TRBJ2-1; D is ambiguous. Germline V gene lookup returns CDR1 SGHRS and CDR2 YFSETQ. Trimming pared 0 bases from V and 2 bases from J, leaving 9 bases between. The CDR3 spans 15 residues. The CDR3 region is CASSLVPGTYNEQFF. CDR3 nucleotides: TGCGCCAGCAGCTTGGTGCCGGGTACCTACAATGAGCAGTTCTTC. Looking up the rest from reference TRBV5-1 and TRBJ2-1 gives the full variable domain: KAGVTQTPRYLIKTRGQQVTLSCSPISGHRSVSWYQQTPGQGLQFLFEYFSETQRNKGNFPGRFSGRQFSNSRSEMNVSTLELGDSALYLCASSLVPGTYNEQFFGPGTRLTVL.

The chain recombines TRBV3-1 with TRBJ2-2; D is uncertain. The CDR3 loop spans 12 amino acids. Looked up from germline, CDR1 is LGHDT and CDR2 is YNNKEL (reference sequence). Trimming pared 3 bases from V and 6 bases from J, leaving 5 bases between. CDR3 sequence (DNA): TGTGCCAGCAGCCACGGTCCCGGGGAGCTGTTTTTT. It translates to CASSHGPGELFF.

CDR3 in DNA: TGTGCCAGCAGTGAGGACAGGGAGGGCACCGGGGAGCTGTTTTTT. Encoded protein: CASSEDREGTGELFF. The V call is TRBV25-1, the J call TRBJ2-2; D is possibly TRBD1 (8 bases). The CDR3 consists of 15 residues. Trimming pared 3 bases from V and 4 bases from J, leaving 12 bases between. CDR1 MGHDK and CDR2 SYGVNS come from the germline V gene.

The V call is TRBV20-1, the J call TRBJ2-7; TRBD2 is a possible D gene (6 bases). V lost 5 bases, J lost 3 bases, and 17 bases lay in between. Per the germline V gene, CDR1 is DFQATT and CDR2 is SNEGSKA (reference sequence). The CDR3 covers 14 residues. The CDR3: CSADSGERLYEQYF. CDR3 sequence (DNA): TGCAGTGCTGATAGCGGAGAGAGACTCTACGAGCAGTACTTC.